This TCR beta chain is drawn from a study of cytotoxic CD8 clonotypes in ibrutinib-treated CLL (dated by TCRdb to about 2021). Some background on the complete study: The cohort had about a dozen relapsed/refractory and roughly 15 treatment-naive patients; some 17 were IGHV unmutated. Response samples were taken after a median of about a year on treatment, ranging from 6 to 36 months. Every sample from remission and from progressive disease was obtained while the patients were still on ibrutinib. Responses were partial in 25 or so patients and complete in 2; after median approximately 66 months follow-up, about 14 stayed in remission and about 12 progressed. Cryopreserved peripheral blood mononuclear cells were obtained before treatment, at response, and at either sustained remission or disease progression. Samples averaged 255,043 productive templates and some 96,000 productive rearrangements. Longitudinal samples were obtainable from about 30% of the roughly 86 participants in the trial. What the research found in general, with its limitations: Baseline clonality exceeded that of age-matched healthy donors and correlated strongly with circulating CD8+ T-cell counts. At ibrutinib response clonality went up, during sustained remission it held steady, and at progression it dropped back toward baseline. Sustained-remission and progressing patients did not have matched sampling times, and lymph node repertoires were not examined. Public clonotypes were rare and either shrank or stayed stable during treatment, and the rise in clonality at ibrutinib response reflected expansion of private clonotypes.

The germline V gene (reference sequence) specifies GTSNPN as CDR1 and SVGIG as CDR2. The CDR3 runs 13 residues from the cysteine to the phenylalanine. Only the CDR3 portion is preserved as DNA: 39 bases, with reading frame beginning at the first base. Trimming at the junction amounts to 0 bases on V and 6 bases on J, and the germline ends lie 12 bases apart. This clone was counted only a few times. What antigen it recognizes has not been identified. The record has no base qualities; no much larger clone is one base away. A MiSeq instrument was used for deep resolution sequencing, which targeted depths ranging from 1 in 1 million up to 1 in 200,000 T cells, with coverage averaging 10x for each clonotype. The immunoSEQ hsTCRB Kit was used to generate TCR beta libraries. As for how the authors treated the data: The data were analyzed with ImmunoSEQ Analyzer and ImmunoSEQ Data Assistant, and V, D and J gene assignments followed IMGT definitions. Clonality, with values ranging from 0 to 1, was calculated as one minus the normalized Shannon entropy of productive rearrangement frequencies. Only overrepresented clonotypes making up at least 0.05% of each patient's repertoire were included in the public clonotype analysis. Around 14 repertoires from age-matched healthy donors, obtained from immuneACCESS, served as clonality controls. The table was pulled from immuneACCESS by TCRdb, which kept in-frame rearrangements only. Such tables lose some clones; where checked, under half of the loss comes from unresolved V genes, and the rest has no known cause. V and J calls and clone size are given by that table; D and trimming were obtained from the DNA. This sample comprises about 120,000 clones, roughly 60% of them detected only once. Of the sample, approximately 35% is held by the ten largest clones.

The sample's time point label, in plain terms: approximately 25 months on ibrutinib. Approximately 2 micrograms of genomic DNA were extracted from cryopreserved PBMCs for TCR beta library preparation. High-throughput TCR beta sequencing was performed on longitudinal blood samples from CLL patients receiving ibrutinib monotherapy. Patients were enrolled in a phase 2 open-label single-center ibrutinib monotherapy trial. The specimen comprised PBMCs, sampled after 24 months of ibrutinib treatment. Here the chain combines TRBV30 and TRBJ2-7; TRBD2 could be the D gene, as 5 bases match. This receptor was obtained from a human donor with chronic lymphocytic leukemia. The DNA sequence follows: TGTGCCTGGAGTGTGACGGGAAGCGGCGAGCAGTACTTC. It translates to CAWSVTGSGEQYF. This CDR3, with the reference TRBV30 and TRBJ2-7 proteins standing in past its ends, gives the full variable domain SQTIHQWPATLVQPVGSPLSLECTVEGTSNPNLYWYRQAAGRGLQLLFYSVGIGQISSEVPQNLSASRPQDRQFILSSKKLLLSDSGFYLCAWSVTGSGEQYFGPGTRLTVT.